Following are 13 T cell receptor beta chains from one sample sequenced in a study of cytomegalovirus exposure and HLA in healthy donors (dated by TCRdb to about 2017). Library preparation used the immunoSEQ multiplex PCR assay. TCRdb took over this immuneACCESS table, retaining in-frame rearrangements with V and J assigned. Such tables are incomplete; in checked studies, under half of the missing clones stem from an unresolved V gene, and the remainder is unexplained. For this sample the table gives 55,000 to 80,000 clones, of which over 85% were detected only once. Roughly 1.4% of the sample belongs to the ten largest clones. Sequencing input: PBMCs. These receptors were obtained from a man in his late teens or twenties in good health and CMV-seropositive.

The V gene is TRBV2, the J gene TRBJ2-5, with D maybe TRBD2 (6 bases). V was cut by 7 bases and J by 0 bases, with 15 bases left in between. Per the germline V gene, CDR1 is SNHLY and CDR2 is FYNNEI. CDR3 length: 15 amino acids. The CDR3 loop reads CASMPSRGYQETQYF. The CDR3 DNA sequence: TGTGCCAGCATGCCCTCCCGGGGGTACCAAGAGACCCAGTACTTC.

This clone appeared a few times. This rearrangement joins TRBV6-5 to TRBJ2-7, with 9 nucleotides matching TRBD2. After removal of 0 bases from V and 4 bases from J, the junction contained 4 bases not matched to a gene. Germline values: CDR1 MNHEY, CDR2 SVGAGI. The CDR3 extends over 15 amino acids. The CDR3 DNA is TGTGCCAGCAGTTACTCGGCGGGAGGGGTGTACGAGCAGTACTTC. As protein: CASSYSAGGVYEQYF.

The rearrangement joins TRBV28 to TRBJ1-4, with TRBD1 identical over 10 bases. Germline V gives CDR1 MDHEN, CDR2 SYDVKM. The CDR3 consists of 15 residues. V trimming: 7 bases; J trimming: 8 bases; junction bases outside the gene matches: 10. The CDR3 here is CASTITDRGLEKLFF. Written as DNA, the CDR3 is TGTGCCAGCACCATCACCGACAGGGGGCTCGAAAAACTGTTTTTT.

CDR3 loop: CAISEGRPEAFF. The CDR3 DNA is TGTGCCATCAGTGAAGGCAGGCCAGAAGCTTTCTTT. This chain links TRBV10-3 with TRBJ1-1; D is undetermined. The CDR3 covers 12 residues. The germline V and J ends were trimmed by 3 bases and 8 bases, with 10 bases remaining between them. Looked up from germline, CDR1 is ENHRY and CDR2 is SYGVKD.

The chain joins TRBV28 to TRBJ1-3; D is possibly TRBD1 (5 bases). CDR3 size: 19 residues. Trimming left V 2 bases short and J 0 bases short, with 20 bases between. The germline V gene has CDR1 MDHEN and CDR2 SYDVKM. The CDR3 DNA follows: TGTGCCAGCAGTTTAGAAGGAGGGGCCACCTATTCCTCTGGAAACACCATATATTTT. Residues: CASSLEGGATYSSGNTIYF.

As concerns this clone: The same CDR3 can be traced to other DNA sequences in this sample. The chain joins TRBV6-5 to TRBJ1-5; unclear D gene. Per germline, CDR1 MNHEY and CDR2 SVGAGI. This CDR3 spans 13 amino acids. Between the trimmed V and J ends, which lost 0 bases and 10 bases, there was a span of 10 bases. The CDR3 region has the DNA TGTGCCAGCAGTTACTCCGGAGACGGTCCCCAGCATTTT. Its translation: CASSYSGDGPQHF.

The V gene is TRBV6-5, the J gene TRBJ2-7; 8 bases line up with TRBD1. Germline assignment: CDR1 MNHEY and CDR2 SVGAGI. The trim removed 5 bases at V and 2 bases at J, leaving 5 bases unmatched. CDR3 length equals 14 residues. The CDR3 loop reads CASSLDRGTYEQYF. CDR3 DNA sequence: TGTGCCAGCAGTCTCGACAGGGGTACCTACGAGCAGTACTTC.

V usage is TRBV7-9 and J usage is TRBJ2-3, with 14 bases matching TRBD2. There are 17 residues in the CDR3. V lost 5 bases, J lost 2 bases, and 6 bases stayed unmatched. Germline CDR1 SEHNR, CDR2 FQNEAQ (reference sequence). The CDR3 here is CASSQGTSGGATDTQYF. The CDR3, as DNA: TGTGCCAGCAGCCAAGGGACTAGCGGGGGCGCCACAGATACGCAGTATTTT.

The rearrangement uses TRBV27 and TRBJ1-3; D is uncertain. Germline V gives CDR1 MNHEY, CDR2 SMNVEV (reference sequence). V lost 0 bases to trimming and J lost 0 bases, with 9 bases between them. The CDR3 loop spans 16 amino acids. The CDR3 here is CASSLSSVGSGNTIYF. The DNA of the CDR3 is TGTGCCAGCAGTTTATCATCCGTCGGCTCTGGAAACACCATATATTTT.

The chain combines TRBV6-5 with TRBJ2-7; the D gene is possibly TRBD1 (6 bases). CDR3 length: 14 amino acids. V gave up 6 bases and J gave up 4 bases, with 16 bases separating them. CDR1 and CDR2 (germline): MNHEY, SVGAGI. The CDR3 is CASRISTGSYEQYF. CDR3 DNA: TGTGCCAGCAGAATATCGACAGGTTCTTACGAGCAGTACTTC.

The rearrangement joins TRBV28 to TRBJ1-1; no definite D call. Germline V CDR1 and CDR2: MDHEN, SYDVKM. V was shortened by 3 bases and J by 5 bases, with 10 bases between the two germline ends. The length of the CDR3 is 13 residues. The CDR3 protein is CASSFRTGTEAFF. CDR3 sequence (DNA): TGTGCCAGCAGTTTTAGGACGGGGACTGAAGCTTTCTTT.

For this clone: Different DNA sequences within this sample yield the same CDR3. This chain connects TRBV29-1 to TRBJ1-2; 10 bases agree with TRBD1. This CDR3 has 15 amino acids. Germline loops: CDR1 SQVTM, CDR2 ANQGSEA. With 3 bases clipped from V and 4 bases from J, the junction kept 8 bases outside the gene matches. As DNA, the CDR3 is TGCAGCGTTGAGGGTGGGGACAGGGGACCCTATGGCTACACCTTC. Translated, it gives CSVEGGDRGPYGYTF.

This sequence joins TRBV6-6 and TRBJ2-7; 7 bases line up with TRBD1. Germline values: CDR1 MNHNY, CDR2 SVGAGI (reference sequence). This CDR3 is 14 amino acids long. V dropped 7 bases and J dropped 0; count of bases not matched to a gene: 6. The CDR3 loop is CASMGTESSYEQYF. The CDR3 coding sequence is TGTGCCAGCATGGGGACAGAGAGCTCCTACGAGCAGTACTTC.